The present T cell receptor beta chain was sequenced within a study of OX40 agonist ivuxolimab in advanced cancers. Study information: A partial response was reached by three patients: one with hepatocellular carcinoma and two with cutaneous melanoma.

Regarding the study as a whole: Clonal expansion among partial responders at 0.1-3.0 mg/kg ranked near the lowest.

On cycle 4 day 1 and cycle 7 day 1, as well as at baseline, blood was sampled. V was clipped by 6 bases and J by 4 bases, with 14 bases between them. The CDR3 has 14 residues. Germline V CDR1 and CDR2: SGHDT, YYEEEE. The protocol was immunoSEQ multiplex PCR, while the TCRdb copy is restricted to in-frame clones and leaves out a portion. The repertoire has over 20,000 clones, around 86% of them found once; the top ten carry 16%. In the case of this clone: Antigen specificity is unknown.

The material sequenced was CD4+ or CD8+ T cells sorted from blood, taken in a trial of the OX40 agonist ivuxolimab. The V and J genes are TRBV5-6 and TRBJ2-1; a weak D match, TRBD2 (6 bases). The sequence was collected from an adult with an advanced solid tumor such as melanoma, head and neck, liver or kidney cancer. CDR3 loop: CASIETGGYNEQFF. CDR3 nucleotides: TGTGCCAGCATCGAAACCGGGGGTTACAATGAGCAGTTCTTC.